These 28 T cell receptor beta chains originate from one sample sequenced in a study of blood T cell repertoires in COVID-19. The data were produced by immunoSEQ multiplex PCR, yet TCRdb's version contains in-frame clones alone and is incomplete. The sample gives about 160,000 clones, roughly 88% of which show up once; roughly 9% is in the top ten. The sequenced material came from peripheral blood. All receptors derive from a woman older than 75 with active or convalescent COVID-19.

The gene calls are TRBV27 and TRBJ1-2; no firm D call. The germline V gene encodes CDR1 MNHEY and CDR2 SMNVEV (reference sequence). The CDR3 is made up of 14 amino acids. Deletions cut 0 bases from V and 4 bases from J, with 9 bases between. CDR3 amino acids: CASSLSMTLYGYTF. CDR3 DNA: TGTGCCAGCAGTTTATCGATGACTCTCTATGGCTACACCTTC.

This chain links TRBV7-3 with TRBJ1-1; D might be TRBD1 (6 bases). CDR1 and CDR2 (germline): SGHTA, FQGTGA. The CDR3 sequence is 13 residues long. Trimming removed 5 bases at V and 1 base at J, with 8 bases between. The CDR3 DNA follows: TGTGCCAGCAGCATCAGGGGGAACACTGAAGCTTTCTTT. Amino acids: CASSIRGNTEAFF.

This chain joins TRBV6-5 and TRBJ1-4, with D maybe TRBD1 (6 bases). Germline CDR1 MNHEY, CDR2 SVGAGI. The length of the CDR3 is 15 residues. Trimming left V 4 bases short and J 4 bases short, with 13 bases between. CDR3 loop: CASSSMDSFNEKLFF. The DNA for the CDR3 is TGTGCCAGCAGTTCCATGGACAGCTTTAATGAAAAACTGTTTTTT.

The rearrangement uses TRBV7-9 and TRBJ1-2, with TRBD1 identical over 7 bases. CDR1 is SEHNR, CDR2 FQNEAQ, per germline (reference sequence). CDR3 length: 15 residues. Unmatched junction bases numbered 5, after V lost 2 bases and J lost 2 bases. CDR3: CASSLTGANNYGYTF. DNA of the CDR3: TGTGCCAGCAGCTTAACAGGGGCGAACAACTATGGCTACACCTTC. The full variable domain, in which reference TRBV7-9 and TRBJ1-2 provide the parts outside the CDR3, is DTGVSQNPRHKITKRGQNVTFRCDPISEHNRLYWYRQTLGQGPEFLTYFQNEAQLEKSRLLSDRFSAERPKGSFSTLEIQRTEQGDSAMYLCASSLTGANNYGYTFGSGTRLTVV.

The J gene is TRBJ1-5, the V gene TRBV27; 8 bases are a match to TRBD1. The CDR3 extends over 13 amino acids. After removal of 8 bases from V and 6 bases from J, the junction contained 6 bases not matched to a gene. The germline gives CDR1 MNHEY, CDR2 SMNVEV (reference sequence). CDR3 sequence reads: CASGQGAFQPQHF. The CDR3 DNA reads as TGTGCCAGCGGTCAGGGGGCTTTTCAGCCCCAGCATTTT.

The chain combines TRBV27 with TRBJ1-5, with 8 bases that match TRBD1. CDR1 is MNHEY, CDR2 SMNVEV, per germline (reference sequence). V trimming: 6 bases; J trimming: 7 bases; junction bases outside the gene matches: 8. This CDR3 has 14 amino acids. The DNA for the CDR3 is TGTGCCAGCAGGACAGGGGTACCGGGGCAGCCCCAGCATTTT. Its protein is CASRTGVPGQPQHF.

V is TRBV20-1 and J is TRBJ2-1; perhaps TRBD2 as D (6 bases). Germline CDR1 DFQATT, CDR2 SNEGSKA (reference sequence). The V end lost 6 bases, the J end lost 10 bases, and 13 bases lay between the germline ends. The CDR3 is made up of 11 amino acids. CDR3 loop: CSATGGGEQFF. The CDR3 nucleotides read TGCAGTGCCACTGGAGGAGGGGAGCAGTTCTTC.

The rearrangement links TRBV11-2 to TRBJ2-7, with D uncertain. V was cut by 0 bases and J by 3 bases, with 12 bases left in between. This CDR3 is built from 15 residues. The V gene's germline CDR1 is SGHAT and CDR2 FQNNGV. The chain's CDR3 is CASSLERQLLYEQYF. CDR3 DNA: TGTGCCAGCAGCTTAGAGAGGCAGCTACTCTACGAGCAGTACTTC.

The rearrangement joins TRBV3-1 (or the pseudogene TRBV3-2) to TRBJ1-1; D gene ambiguous. Germline CDR1 is LGHDT and CDR2 is YNNKEL (reference sequence). The CDR3 consists of 13 residues. The V end lost 8 bases, the J end lost 2 bases, and 12 bases lay between the germline ends. CDR3 in amino acids: CASQPSGNTEAFF. DNA of the CDR3: TGTGCCAGCCAGCCTTCGGGAAACACTGAAGCTTTCTTT.

The chain uses TRBV7-2 and TRBJ2-3; the D gene is possibly TRBD1 (6 bases). Germline assignment: CDR1 SGHTA and CDR2 FQGNSA. Trimming took off 2 bases at V and 4 bases at J, with 13 bases between the two ends. The CDR3 has 15 amino acids. The CDR3 reads CASSLRQGTADTQYF. The CDR3 nucleotides are TGTGCCAGCAGCTTACGCCAGGGGACGGCAGATACGCAGTATTTT.

This chain joins TRBV2 and TRBJ1-2; TRBD1 matches at 9 bases. Germline CDR1 SNHLY, CDR2 FYNNEI. The junction had 5 bases not matched to a gene; V was cut back by 2 bases and J by 7 bases. The length of the CDR3 is 14 residues. CDR3 loop: CASSERQGVGGYTF. Written as DNA, the CDR3 is TGTGCCAGCAGTGAACGACAGGGGGTGGGTGGCTACACCTTC.

This clone was detected only a few times. The V and J genes are TRBV7-2 and TRBJ1-3; tentatively, D is TRBD1 (6 bases). Between the trimmed V and J ends, which lost 5 bases and 0 bases, there was a span of 17 bases. The CDR3 runs to 17 residues. CDR1 is SGHTA, CDR2 FQGNSA, per germline. The CDR3 protein is CASSASPGTFSGNTIYF. The CDR3 coding sequence is TGTGCCAGCAGCGCCAGTCCCGGGACATTCTCTGGAAACACCATATATTTT.

This clone occurred once. The chain uses TRBV10-3 and TRBJ1-2; D unclear. Germline values: CDR1 ENHRY, CDR2 SYGVKD. CDR3 length equals 14 residues. Trimming removed 0 bases at V and 8 bases at J, with 13 bases between. CDR3 sequence (DNA): TGTGCCATCAGTGAGTCGGACGTATCGGGGGGCTACACCTTC. Translation gives CAISESDVSGGYTF.

The rearrangement uses TRBV9 and TRBJ1-2; 8 nucleotides line up with TRBD1. The CDR3 totals 13 residues. CDR1 SGDLS and CDR2 YYNGEE come from the germline V gene. Trimming took 4 bases from V and 7 from J; bases not matched to a gene: 6. The CDR3 nucleotides read TGTGCCAGCAGCCTCGGGACAGGTGGTGGCTACACCTTC. It encodes CASSLGTGGGYTF.

The chain uses TRBV7-9 and TRBJ1-4; D unresolved. V shed 2 bases and J shed 1 base, with 11 bases lying between them. The length of the CDR3 is 16 residues. CDR1 is SEHNR, CDR2 FQNEAQ, per germline (reference sequence). The DNA for the CDR3 is TGTGCCAGCAGCTTAACACCCTCGGGAACTAATGAAAAACTGTTTTTT. Translated: CASSLTPSGTNEKLFF.

The CDR3 DNA is TGTGCCACCAGTGATCCGACAGGCCAAGCTTTCTTT. Translated, it gives CATSDPTGQAFF. The rearrangement links TRBV24-1 to TRBJ1-1, with D possibly being TRBD1 (6 bases). This CDR3 region has 12 residues. Deletions cut 3 bases from V and 9 bases from J, with 10 bases between. Germline V gene lookup returns CDR1 KGHDR and CDR2 SFDVKD.

This chain joins TRBV4-3 and TRBJ2-2, with no clear D. The CDR3 has 15 residues. Trimming took 0 bases from V and 1 from J, leaving 6 bases between them. The germline gives CDR1 LGHNA, CDR2 YSLEER. CDR3 DNA sequence: TGCGCCAGCAGCCAAGAAGCCAAGAACACCGGGGAGCTGTTTTTT. Amino acids: CASSQEAKNTGELFF.

This clone showed up just once. CDR3 residues: CASSLRGEGGTEAFF. As DNA, the CDR3 is TGTGCCAGCAGTTTACGGGGGGAAGGCGGGACTGAAGCTTTCTTT. The genes are TRBV27 and TRBJ1-1, with D maybe TRBD1 (5 bases). CDR1 and CDR2 from the germline V gene are MNHEY and SMNVEV (reference sequence). The V end was cut by 2 bases, the J end by 5 bases, with 15 bases between. This CDR3 is built from 15 residues.

CDR3 sequence: CSASPGTEQYF. CDR3 DNA: TGCAGTGCTAGCCCGGGTACCGAGCAGTACTTC. V is TRBV20-1 and J is TRBJ2-7; the D is unclear. This CDR3 is built from 11 residues. Germline lookup yields CDR1 DFQATT and CDR2 SNEGSKA (reference sequence). The V and J ends lost 3 bases and 6 bases respectively, with 9 bases between them.

This clone was seen only once. This sequence joins TRBV7-2 and TRBJ1-2; possibly TRBD1 for D (6 bases). V lost 3 bases, J lost 5 bases, and 16 bases lay in between. Germline loops: CDR1 SGHTA, CDR2 FQGNSA. The CDR3 totals 15 residues. In nucleotides, the CDR3 is TGTGCCAGCAGCTTGGCCCCAGGGGCTGATTATGGCTACACCTTC. As protein: CASSLAPGADYGYTF.

A few counts support this clone. This CDR3 is also generated by other DNA sequences in the sample. The J gene is TRBJ2-7, the V gene TRBV7-9; D perhaps matches TRBD2 (7 bases). V was shortened by 5 bases and J by 0 bases, with 14 bases between the two germline ends. CDR1 and CDR2 from the germline V gene are SEHNR and FQNEAQ (reference sequence). The CDR3 has 15 amino acids. The CDR3 is CASSPSGGSSYEQYF. The CDR3 DNA reads as TGTGCCAGCAGCCCCTCGGGGGGCAGCTCCTACGAGCAGTACTTC.

As DNA, the CDR3 is TGTGCCAGCTCACCCGCATCCGGGAACTACAATGAGCAGTTCTTC. As protein: CASSPASGNYNEQFF. This sequence joins TRBV18 and TRBJ2-1; D perhaps matches TRBD2 (5 bases). This CDR3 has 15 amino acids. CDR1 is KGHSH and CDR2 is LQKENI in the germline V gene. Deletions cut 3 bases from V and 3 bases from J, with 12 bases between.

The V and J genes are TRBV6-2 or TRBV6-3 and TRBJ1-3; D gene ambiguous. The germline V gene encodes CDR1 MNHEY and CDR2 SVGEGT. The CDR3 consists of 14 residues. V shed 0 bases and J shed 7 bases, with 10 bases lying between them. CDR3 loop: CASSYSTAENTIYF. The CDR3 DNA is TGTGCCAGCAGTTACTCGACGGCGGAGAACACCATATATTTT.

This sequence joins TRBV7-3 and TRBJ1-2; tentative D call: TRBD1 (5 bases). The length of the CDR3 is 17 residues. The V and J ends lost 1 base and 4 bases respectively, with 19 bases between them. Germline V gene lookup returns CDR1 SGHTA and CDR2 FQGTGA. This CDR3 reads CASSLKIRGVSVYGYTF. CDR3 sequence (DNA): TGTGCCAGCAGCTTAAAGATCCGGGGGGTCAGCGTCTATGGCTACACCTTC.

The chain employs TRBV7-8 and TRBJ1-5; 8 nucleotides match TRBD1. Trimming removed 5 bases from V and 9 bases from J; junction bases left unmatched: 3. CDR3 length: 12 residues. Germline V CDR1 and CDR2: SGHVS, FQNEAQ. The CDR3: CASSPDRAPQHF. CDR3 sequence (DNA): TGTGCCAGCAGCCCGGACAGGGCGCCCCAGCATTTT.

This chain joins TRBV5-1 and TRBJ1-6, with 8 bases that match TRBD1. Looked up from germline, CDR1 is SGHRS and CDR2 is YFSETQ. Unmatched junction bases numbered 6, after V lost 4 bases and J lost 9 bases. The length of the CDR3 is 14 residues. CDR3 region: CASSLGQASSPLHF. In DNA, the CDR3 is TGCGCCAGCAGCCTGGGACAGGCAAGTTCACCCCTCCACTTT.

This rearrangement joins TRBV4-3 to TRBJ2-7; TRBD1 might be the D (6 bases). V was cut by 3 bases and J by 0 bases, with 9 bases left in between. Germline V gene data show CDR1 as LGHNA and CDR2 as YSLEER. The CDR3 contains 14 residues. In DNA, the CDR3 is TGCGCCAGCAGCCACAACAGGGTCTCCTACGAGCAGTACTTC. It specifies CASSHNRVSYEQYF.

This chain connects TRBV25-1 to TRBJ2-7, with D possibly TRBD2 on 7 matching bases. Trimming removed 2 bases at V and 6 bases at J, with 26 bases between. Germline CDR1 reads MGHDK; CDR2 reads SYGVNS. This CDR3 has 18 residues. CDR3 nucleotide sequence: TGTGCCAGCAGTGAAACCACCCCAAAGGGGGGGCGCCGATCCGAGCAGTACTTC. This sequence encodes CASSETTPKGGRRSEQYF.